The 30 T cell receptor beta chains given below trace back to one sample, sequenced in a study of CD8 T cells in Susac syndrome. Reverse transcription of about 0.45 to 1 ug RNA was performed with random hexamers. Each CDR3 protein is one row after TCRdb ran MiXCR on the immunoSEQ multiplex PCR reads. The sample records 130,000 to 150,000 distinct CDR3 sequences, 94% being singletons. What was sequenced was CD4+ T cells from PBMCs. The receptors come from a human donor in good health.

The V and J genes are TRBV25-1 and TRBJ2-1, with TRBD2 matching 8 bases. The germline gives CDR1 MGHDK, CDR2 SYGVNS. The V gene end was trimmed by 2 bases and the J gene end by 8 bases; junction bases not matched to a gene: 8. The CDR3 sequence is 15 residues long. This chain's CDR3 is CASSESGSYRYEQFF. DNA for the CDR3: TGTGCCAGCAGTGAAAGCGGGAGCTATCGGTATGAGCAGTTCTTC. The variable domain in full, completed from reference TRBV25-1 and TRBJ2-1, reads EADIYQTPRYLVIGTGKKITLECSQTMGHDKMYWYQQDPGMELHLIHYSYGVNSTEKGDLSSESTVSRIRTEHFPLTLESARPSHTSQYLCASSESGSYRYEQFFGPGTRLTVL.

The chain recombines TRBV27 with TRBJ2-3; D unclear. V gave up 2 bases and J gave up 1 base, with 10 bases separating them. There are 15 residues in the CDR3. Germline-derived CDR1 and CDR2 are MNHEY and SMNVEV (reference sequence). The CDR3 DNA sequence: TGTGCCAGCAGTTTAAGTCTCCGGGGCACAGATACGCAGTATTTT. Protein sequence: CASSLSLRGTDTQYF.

This clonotype has more than one count but fewer than ten. V gene TRBV6-1 combines with J gene TRBJ2-7, with TRBD2 matching 8 bases. Germline V gene lookup returns CDR1 MNHNS and CDR2 SASEGT. This CDR3 comprises 15 residues. After removal of 5 bases from V and 2 bases from J, the junction contained 8 bases not matched to a gene. CDR3 region: CASSPTSGKPYEQYF. In nucleotides, the CDR3 is TGTGCCAGCAGTCCCACTAGCGGAAAACCCTACGAGCAGTACTTC.

The chain links TRBV7-9 to TRBJ2-7, with 7 bases aligning to TRBD1. The CDR3 runs 16 residues. Trimming cost V 5 bases and J 0 bases; bases outside gene matches: 10. Germline lookup yields CDR1 SEHNR and CDR2 FQNEAQ (reference sequence). In nucleotides, the CDR3 is TGTGCCAGCAGCAACCCCAGGGGGAGAAGCTCCTACGAGCAGTACTTC. The encoded protein is CASSNPRGRSSYEQYF.

The chain combines TRBV15 with TRBJ2-5; D gene uncertain. V was cut by 0 bases and J by 2 bases, with 7 bases left in between. From germline, CDR1 is LNHNV and CDR2 YYDKDF (reference sequence). There are 14 residues in the CDR3. CDR3: CATSRDVDQETQYF. As DNA, the CDR3 is TGTGCCACCAGCAGAGATGTGGATCAAGAGACCCAGTACTTC.

This clonotype has only one observation. The chain recombines TRBV9 with TRBJ2-7, with D possibly being TRBD1 (5 bases). V was clipped by 2 bases and J by 2 bases, with 8 bases between them. This CDR3 has 13 amino acids. Germline assignment: CDR1 SGDLS and CDR2 YYNGEE. The CDR3 here is CASSVDTPYEQYF. CDR3 sequence (DNA): TGTGCCAGCAGCGTGGACACCCCCTACGAGCAGTACTTC.

The genes are TRBV6-2 or TRBV6-3 and TRBJ2-1, with D maybe TRBD2 (6 bases). CDR1 is MNHEY, CDR2 SVGEGT, per germline. This CDR3 spans 15 amino acids. V lost 0 bases and J lost 7, with 13 bases in between. The CDR3: CASSYSTGRGNEQFF. Written as DNA, the CDR3 is TGTGCCAGCAGTTACTCGACCGGGAGAGGAAATGAGCAGTTCTTC.

The J gene is TRBJ2-3, the V gene TRBV7-6, with D perhaps being TRBD1 or TRBD2 (5 bases each). CDR3 length: 13 residues. Between the trimmed V and J ends, which lost 4 bases and 7 bases, there was a span of 12 bases. Germline values: CDR1 SGHVS, CDR2 FNYEAQ. CDR3 residues: CASSSAGANTQYF. DNA for the CDR3: TGTGCCAGCAGCTCAGCCGGGGCGAATACGCAGTATTTT.

The chain employs TRBV7-9 and TRBJ2-7, with 10 bases fitting TRBD2. After removal of 1 base from V and 6 bases from J, the junction contained 6 bases not matched to a gene. CDR1 and CDR2 from the germline V gene are SEHNR and FQNEAQ (reference sequence). CDR3 length equals 15 residues. Here the CDR3 DNA reads TGTGCCAGCAGCTTAGTCCCTAGCGGGAGTTTCGAGCAGTACTTC. Residues: CASSLVPSGSFEQYF.

This sequence joins TRBV30 and TRBJ1-4; D remains ambiguous. CDR3 size: 15 residues. V dropped 0 bases and J dropped 1 base, with 9 bases sitting between them. Germline lookup yields CDR1 GTSNPN and CDR2 SVGIG (reference sequence). The CDR3 nucleotides read TGTGCCTGGAGTGTGACGCCGATAACTAATGAAAAACTGTTTTTT. This gives the protein CAWSVTPITNEKLFF.

The chain employs TRBV3-1 and TRBJ2-1; weak D call: TRBD2 (6 bases). Germline V gene lookup returns CDR1 LGHDT and CDR2 YNNKEL (reference sequence). The CDR3 length is 16 residues. V was cut by 4 bases and J by 1 base, with 14 bases left in between. The CDR3 coding sequence is TGTGCCAGCAGCCGACAACTAGGACTATCCTACAATGAGCAGTTCTTC. Translated, it gives CASSRQLGLSYNEQFF.

The rearrangement links TRBV2 to TRBJ2-1; weak D call: TRBD2 (5 bases). This CDR3 has 15 residues. Germline V gene sequence: CDR1 SNHLY, CDR2 FYNNEI. The V gene lost 3 bases and the J gene lost 2 bases, with 11 bases spanning the gap. Here the CDR3 reads CASSDDGGPYNEQFF. As DNA, the CDR3 is TGTGCCAGCAGTGACGACGGCGGGCCCTACAATGAGCAGTTCTTC.

The table lists this clonotype with a count of one. The genes are TRBV7-2 and TRBJ2-1; 7 nucleotides match TRBD2. The CDR3 has 16 amino acids. The V and J ends lost 4 bases and 8 bases, in that order; junction bases with no gene match: 14. CDR1 and CDR2 from the germline V gene are SGHTA and FQGNSA. CDR3 residues: CASSSGLERYNDEQFF. In DNA, the CDR3 is TGTGCCAGCAGCTCCGGACTAGAACGGTATAATGATGAGCAGTTCTTC.

The count of this clonotype is one. CDR3 bases: TGTGCCAGCAGCTTAGTGAGGACAGGGTACGGCTACACCTTC. As protein: CASSLVRTGYGYTF. This rearrangement joins TRBV7-2 to TRBJ1-2; 8 nucleotides agree with TRBD1. V shed 1 base, J shed 8 bases, and the junction held 6 bases outside the gene matches. The CDR3 runs to 14 residues. CDR1 is SGHTA and CDR2 is FQGNSA in the germline V gene.

The sample holds one count of this clonotype. This rearrangement joins TRBV12-3 or TRBV12-4 to TRBJ2-1, with TRBD2 matching 7 bases. With 2 bases clipped from V and 0 bases from J, the junction kept 13 bases outside the gene matches. This CDR3 has 19 residues. The CDR3 region is CASSLTRWASGNSYNEQFF. The CDR3 coding sequence is TGTGCCAGCAGTTTAACGAGGTGGGCTAGCGGAAACTCCTACAATGAGCAGTTCTTC.

The genes are TRBV6-6 and TRBJ2-5; D may be TRBD2 (7 bases). Germline CDR1 and CDR2: MNHNY and SVGAGI (reference sequence). Trimming shortened V by 5 bases and J by 4 bases, and 17 bases separated the two germline ends. The CDR3 extends over 15 amino acids. CDR3 in DNA: TGTGCCAGCAGTCACAAACAGGGAGGGGGAGAGACCCAGTACTTC. Residues: CASSHKQGGGETQYF.

This clonotype appeared once. This sequence joins TRBV7-9 and TRBJ2-7; 12 positions match TRBD1. CDR1 is SEHNR and CDR2 is FQNEAQ in the germline V gene (reference sequence). CDR3 length equals 15 residues. The junction had 6 bases not matched to a gene; V was cut back by 2 bases and J by 7 bases. CDR3 bases: TGTGCCAGCAGCTTACTGGGACAGGGGGCGGGGGAGCAGTACTTC. It translates to CASSLLGQGAGEQYF.

The CDR3 here is CASSLIEPQETQYF. The CDR3 bases are TGCGCCAGCAGCTTGATAGAACCTCAAGAGACCCAGTACTTC. The V call is TRBV5-1, the J call TRBJ2-5; D not resolved. Trimming stripped 1 base from V and 2 bases from J, with 9 bases between. CDR3 length equals 14 residues. Germline CDR1 is SGHRS and CDR2 is YFSETQ.

This clonotype was seen once. The V call is TRBV18, the J call TRBJ1-3, with D possibly being TRBD1 (5 bases). V lost 4 bases and J 0 bases, leaving 19 bases between the germline ends. Germline-derived CDR1 and CDR2 are KGHSH and LQKENI. CDR3 length: 18 amino acids. CDR3 loop: CASSQLPEGTNSGNTIYF. In DNA, the CDR3 is TGTGCCAGCTCACAACTCCCCGAAGGGACCAACTCTGGAAACACCATATATTTT. The full variable domain, with the rest looked up from reference TRBV18 and TRBJ1-3, is NAGVMQNPRHLVRRRGQEARLRCSPMKGHSHVYWYRQLPEEGLKFMVYLQKENIIDESGMPKERFSAEFPKEGPSILRIQQVVRGDSAAYFCASSQLPEGTNSGNTIYFGEGSWLTVV.

This sequence joins TRBV5-4 and TRBJ2-7; TRBD2 is a possible D gene (6 bases). CDR1 and CDR2 from the germline V gene are SGHNT and YYREEE (reference sequence). V gave up 4 bases and J gave up 0 bases, with 17 bases separating them. The CDR3 is 16 amino acids. The CDR3 bases are TGTGCCAGCAGCCCCGGCGGGACCCGCGTCTCCTACGAGCAGTACTTC. It encodes CASSPGGTRVSYEQYF.

V and J are TRBV27 and TRBJ2-7; D unclear. Germline assignment: CDR1 MNHEY and CDR2 SMNVEV (reference sequence). The CDR3 has 12 amino acids. Trimming pared 5 bases from V and 6 bases from J, leaving 11 bases between. CDR3 region: CASSGHPREQYF. CDR3 DNA: TGTGCCAGCAGTGGGCATCCGCGCGAGCAGTACTTC.

This clonotype was seen only a few times. CDR3 region: CASSQESSEAFF. DNA for the CDR3: TGTGCCAGCAGCCAAGAATCCTCTGAAGCTTTCTTT. This chain joins TRBV4-2 and TRBJ1-1; D gene uncertain. Germline lookup yields CDR1 LGHNA and CDR2 YNFKEQ. V was shortened by 0 bases and J by 6 bases, with 5 bases between the two germline ends. The CDR3 has 12 residues.

This clonotype was observed a single time. The V and J genes are TRBV6-6 and TRBJ1-5; a weak D match, TRBD1 (5 bases). V lost 5 bases and J lost 1, with 9 bases in between. Looked up from germline, CDR1 is MNHNY and CDR2 is SVGAGI (reference sequence). This CDR3 comprises 14 residues. CDR3 bases: TGTGCCAGCAGTCGGGACGCAAGCAATCAGCCCCAGCATTTT. Translation gives CASSRDASNQPQHF.

This clonotype was observed once. The chain carries TRBV2 and TRBJ2-7; TRBD2 is a possible D gene (6 bases). Trimming shortened V by 7 bases and J by 0 bases, and 13 bases separated the two germline ends. In germline, CDR1 is SNHLY, CDR2 FYNNEI. CDR3 length: 14 residues. CDR3: CASKELANSYEQYF. CDR3 nucleotides: TGTGCCAGCAAAGAACTAGCAAACTCCTACGAGCAGTACTTC.

This chain joins TRBV7-9 and TRBJ2-7; D is perhaps TRBD1 (5 bases). The CDR3 has 15 residues. Germline V lookup: CDR1 SEHNR, CDR2 FQNEAQ (reference sequence). V was clipped by 4 bases and J by 7 bases, with 20 bases between them. The CDR3 nucleotides read TGTGCCAGCAGCTCCAGACAGAAACCTGTGGGGGAGCAGTACTTC. Translation gives CASSSRQKPVGEQYF.

The CDR3 loop is CASNQGLADQETQYF. The CDR3 nucleotides are TGTGCCAGTAACCAGGGACTAGCGGACCAAGAGACCCAGTACTTC. The chain links TRBV19 to TRBJ2-5; TRBD2 matches 11 bases. With V trimmed by 7 bases and J by 0 bases, 4 bases remained unmatched. The CDR3 runs 15 residues. Germline V gene sequence: CDR1 LNHDA, CDR2 SQIVND (reference sequence).

This clonotype appeared once. The rearrangement uses TRBV10-3 and TRBJ2-5; TRBD2 matches 7 bases. Germline trimming cut 6 bases from V and 3 bases from J; bases unmatched to any gene: 19. The CDR3 sequence is 18 residues long. Per germline, CDR1 ENHRY and CDR2 SYGVKD. CDR3 nucleotides: TGTGCCATCAGCCGGAGGCGGGGTGATTCGGCGGGAGAAGAGACCCAGTACTTC. Its translation: CAISRRRGDSAGEETQYF.

The chain joins TRBV3-1 to TRBJ2-7; maybe TRBD2 (5 bases). The germline V gene encodes CDR1 LGHDT and CDR2 YNNKEL (reference sequence). The CDR3 length is 12 residues. V was shortened by 6 bases and J by 7 bases, with 13 bases between the two germline ends. This chain's CDR3 is CASSLATGEQYF. The CDR3 nucleotides are TGTGCCAGCAGTTTAGCGACCGGGGAGCAGTACTTC.

The genes are TRBV20-1 and TRBJ1-1; no clear D. The CDR3 consists of 12 residues. Germline CDR1 DFQATT, CDR2 SNEGSKA (reference sequence). Deletions cut 0 bases from V and 11 bases from J, with 13 bases between. The CDR3 protein is CSARDLLRAAFF. For the CDR3, the DNA is TGCAGTGCTAGAGATCTTTTGCGTGCGGCTTTCTTT.

The chain uses TRBV30 and TRBJ2-1, with 8 bases fitting TRBD2. This CDR3 region has 14 residues. Unmatched junction bases numbered 14, after V lost 7 bases and J lost 9 bases. Germline V gene sequence: CDR1 GTSNPN, CDR2 SVGIG (reference sequence). The DNA for the CDR3 is TGTGCCTTTTCACCGGGGGGGGAACGGGGTGAGCAGTTCTTC. Encoded protein: CAFSPGGERGEQFF.